These T cell receptor beta chains were read from a single sample in a study of shared clonotypes between healthy human individuals. Profiling relied on immunoSEQ multiplex PCR, and the TCRdb table lists in-frame clones only, not all of them. Of about 600,000 clones listed, just over 75% are singletons. Material for sequencing was PBMCs. These receptor sequences come from a woman in her thirties or forties in good health. Some clones in this sample may be carry-over from other donors' samples. Each CDR3 is given with its conserved first and last residue. A D gene is named only where the DNA matches it firmly. Size tells how often a clone was seen (once, few, many) or the class of an expanded clone, and some rows leave it out.

>TRBV4-1|TRBJ1-3|.|.
CASSQEHSGVFGNTIYF
TGCGCCAGCAGCCAAGAGCATAGCGGGGTCTTTGGAAACACCATATATTTT
>TRBV5-1|TRBJ2-2|.|TRBD1
CASSPDRANTGELFF
TGCGCCAGCAGCCCGGACAGGGCGAACACCGGGGAGCTGTTTTTT
>TRBV5-1|TRBJ2-4|.|TRBD2
CASSPTSGVAKNIQYF
TGCGCCAGCAGCCCGACTAGCGGGGTAGCCAAAAACATTCAGTACTTC
>TRBV11-2|TRBJ2-7|.|TRBD2
CASSSTVLAGGPYYEQYF
TGTGCCAGCAGTTCTACGGTGCTAGCGGGAGGGCCTTACTACGAGCAGTACTTC
>TRBV7-3|TRBJ1-5|.|.
CASTAWRLVGGQPQHF
TGTGCCAGCACCGCCTGGAGGTTAGTGGGGGGTCAGCCCCAGCATTTT
>TRBV14|TRBJ2-7|.|TRBD2
CASSHTSGRAGEQYF
TGTGCCAGCAGCCACACTAGCGGGAGGGCGGGCGAGCAGTACTTC
>TRBV7-9|TRBJ2-1|.|.
CASSESLLRDRYNEQFF
TGTGCCAGCAGCGAGTCTCTCCTCCGGGACCGTTACAATGAGCAGTTCTTC
>TRBV5-1|TRBJ2-6|.|TRBD1
CASSLTTGAGANVLTF
TGCGCCAGCAGCTTAACTACAGGGGCTGGGGCCAACGTCCTGACTTTC
>TRBV11-2|TRBJ2-7|.|TRBD2
CASSPRTSGSSYEQYF
TGTGCCAGCAGCCCGCGGACTAGCGGGAGTTCCTACGAGCAGTACTTC
>TRBV27|TRBJ2-7|.|TRBD1
CASSTGTGAYEQYF
TGTGCCAGCAGCACCGGGACAGGGGCCTACGAGCAGTACTTC
>TRBV14|TRBJ1-1|.|.
CASSQGQSWGATEAFF
TGTGCCAGCAGCCAAGGCCAGAGTTGGGGTGCCACTGAAGCTTTCTTT
>TRBV18|TRBJ1-2|once|.
CASSPPGGNYGYTF
TGTGCCAGCTCACCACCCGGGGGCAACTATGGCTACACCTTC
>TRBV28|TRBJ2-2|.|.
CASSPQGGELFF
TGTGCCAGCAGTCCACAGGGCGGGGAGCTGTTTTTT
>TRBV4-1|TRBJ2-4|.|.
CASSQGAVSDIQYF
TGCGCCAGCAGCCAAGGTGCAGTGTCGGACATTCAGTACTTC
>TRBV6-6|TRBJ1-5|.|.
CASTLGVHQPQHF
TGTGCCAGCACCCTTGGGGTTCATCAGCCCCAGCATTTT
>TRBV1|TRBJ2-5|.|.
CTSSQDGKSLETQYF
TGCACCAGCAGCCAAGACGGGAAAAGTCTGGAGACCCAGTACTTC
>TRBV5-4|TRBJ2-3|.|TRBD2
CASSLRGGDTQYF
TGTGCCAGCAGCTTGCGGGGAGGGGATACGCAGTATTTT
>TRBV18|TRBJ2-6|.|.
CASSPKVGPFSGANVLTF
TGTGCCAGCTCACCAAAAGTTGGGCCGTTCTCTGGGGCCAACGTCCTGACTTTC
>TRBV13|TRBJ2-3|.|TRBD2
CASSYGLAVDTQYF
TGTGCCAGCAGCTACGGACTAGCTGTAGATACGCAGTATTTT
>TRBV7-7|TRBJ2-1|.|.
CASSLAASPSSYNEQFF
TGTGCTAGCAGCTTAGCGGCTAGCCCCAGCTCCTACAATGAGCAGTTCTTC
>TRBV7-8|TRBJ2-3|.|.
CASSSPPSTDTQYF
TGTGCCAGCAGCTCCCCCCCTAGCACAGATACGCAGTATTTT
>TRBV1|TRBJ2-6|.|.
CTSSTQSRANVLTF
TGCACCAGCAGCACACAAAGTCGGGCCAACGTCCTGACTTTC
>TRBV5-8|TRBJ1-1|many|.
CASSLGGVNTEAFF
TGTGCCAGCAGCTTGGGGGGGGTGAACACTGAAGCTTTCTTT
>TRBV5-3|TRBJ2-1|.|.
CARSLVDEQFF
TGTGCCAGAAGCTTGGTCGATGAGCAGTTCTTC
>TRBV9|TRBJ1-4|.|.
CASSVVPGGTNEKLFF
TGTGCCAGCAGCGTCGTCCCGGGCGGGACTAATGAAAAACTGTTTTTT
>TRBV10-2|TRBJ1-6|.|.
CASSNGRSYNSPLHF
TGCGCCAGCAGTAACGGACGGTCCTATAATTCACCCCTCCACTTT
>TRBV5-2|TRBJ1-2|.|.
CASKRRKTYGYTF
TGTGCCAGCAAGAGACGAAAGACCTATGGCTACACCTTC
>TRBV7-3|TRBJ2-1|.|.
CASSLNGGESYNEQFF
TGTGCCAGCAGCTTAAACGGCGGGGAATCCTACAATGAGCAGTTCTTC
>TRBV5-4|TRBJ2-5|.|.
CASSLRVEGETQYF
TGTGCCAGCAGCTTGCGGGTAGAGGGGGAGACCCAGTACTTC
>TRBV11-2|TRBJ2-5|once|.
CASSLEWPYQETQYF
TGTGCCAGCAGCTTAGAATGGCCCTACCAAGAGACCCAGTACTTC
>TRBV7-2|TRBJ2-3|.|TRBD2
CASSSPGTSAFDTQYF
TGTGCCAGCAGCTCCCCCGGGACTAGCGCATTTGATACGCAGTATTTT
>TRBV7-9|TRBJ1-1|once|TRBD1
CASSPSRGQPNTEAFF
TGTGCCAGCAGCCCATCACGGGGACAGCCGAACACTGAAGCTTTCTTT
>TRBV9|TRBJ2-3|.|.
CASSGPGSSTDTQYF
TGTGCCAGCAGCGGTCCAGGGTCCAGCACAGATACGCAGTATTTT
>TRBV2|TRBJ2-7|.|.
CASSPRINSYEQYF
TGTGCCAGCAGTCCCAGGATAAACTCCTACGAGCAGTACTTC
>TRBV27|TRBJ1-2|.|TRBD1
CAEGEGAGGYTF
TGTGCCGAAGGGGAGGGGGCGGGGGGCTACACCTTC
>TRBV5-4|TRBJ1-4|.|.
CASSSGEKLFF
TGTGCCAGCAGCTCTGGGGAAAAACTGTTTTTT
>TRBV5-1|TRBJ1-1|.|.
CASSLDGTSGTEAFF
TGCGCCAGCAGCTTGGATGGCACCTCTGGGACTGAAGCTTTCTTT
>TRBV5-4|TRBJ2-2|.|TRBD2
CASRPQPGLAGVATGELFF
TGTGCCAGCAGACCTCAACCGGGACTAGCGGGAGTTGCCACCGGGGAGCTGTTTTTT
>TRBV29-1|TRBJ2-5|.|TRBD2
CSVEDLRGEGTSRETQYF
TGCAGCGTTGAAGATCTTCGGGGGGAGGGTACATCCAGAGAGACCCAGTACTTC
>TRBV6-6|TRBJ2-1|few|.
CASSRGSSYNEQFF
TGTGCCAGCAGTCGCGGGTCGTCGTACAATGAGCAGTTCTTC
>TRBV27|TRBJ1-5|.|TRBD1
CASSLDRAGLPQHF
TGTGCCAGCAGTTTAGACAGGGCCGGTTTGCCCCAGCATTTT
>TRBV5-4|TRBJ2-7|.|.
CASSSQNSYEQYF
TGTGCCAGCAGCTCGCAAAACTCCTACGAGCAGTACTTC
>TRBV5-1|TRBJ2-2|.|.
CASSQGQNTGELFF
TGCGCCAGCAGCCAGGGACAGAACACCGGGGAGCTGTTTTTT
>TRBV5-1|TRBJ2-7|.|.
CASSLGLDYEQYF
TGCGCCAGCAGCTTGGGGCTAGACTACGAGCAGTACTTC
>TRBV4-1|TRBJ2-7|.|.
CASSQDAGQAYEQYF
TGCGCCAGCAGCCAAGATGCGGGGCAAGCCTACGAGCAGTACTTC
>TRBV7-2|TRBJ2-5|.|TRBD2
CASSLAASGGETQYF
TGTGCCAGCAGCTTAGCTGCTAGCGGAGGAGAGACCCAGTACTTC
>TRBV4-1|TRBJ2-7|.|.
CASSQPLLGLQTEQYF
TGCGCCAGCAGCCAACCGTTACTAGGCCTACAAACCGAGCAGTACTTC
>TRBV9|TRBJ1-2|.|.
CASSVPGGYTF
TGTGCCAGCAGCGTCCCGGGTGGCTACACCTTC
>TRBV6-1|TRBJ1-1|.|.
CASSGFIRTEAFF
TGTGCCAGCAGTGGGTTTATCCGGACTGAAGCTTTCTTT
>TRBV28|TRBJ2-7|.|TRBD2
CASRLAGDVEQYF
TGTGCCAGCAGACTAGCGGGAGATGTCGAGCAGTACTTC
>TRBV27|TRBJ2-6|.|.
CASSFSGANVLTF
TGTGCCAGCAGTTTCTCAGGGGCCAACGTCCTGACTTTC